Sequencing of this T cell receptor beta chain was carried out in a study of cytomegalovirus exposure and HLA in healthy donors. Notes on the study in general: HLA allele associations emerged for around 16,000 TCR beta sequences in a later analysis, at 0.05 false discovery rate.

With V trimmed by 6 bases and J by 7 bases, 11 bases remained unmatched. In germline, CDR1 is MDHEN, CDR2 SYDVKM. The CDR3 contains 14 residues. The PCR was carried out with 60 Vbeta primers and 13 Jbeta primers. Clones were sequenced by immunoSEQ multiplex PCR, and TCRdb holds only the in-frame ones, with some missing. The table has 150,000 or so clones, 75% to 85% seen once. Donors sampled were nominally healthy, though unrecorded immune exposures were likely. With respect to this clone: Antigen specificity is unknown.

This receptor was taken from a woman between 40 and 55 years old in good health and CMV-seropositive. The rearrangement links TRBV28 to TRBJ2-7, with 8 bases that match TRBD2. Sequenced material: PBMCs. The CDR3 is CASRLTSGQREQYF. Written as DNA, the CDR3 is TGTGCCAGCAGGCTCACTAGCGGTCAACGGGAGCAGTACTTC.